This TCR beta chain was recovered during a study of cytomegalovirus exposure and HLA in healthy donors (TCRdb year 2017). With respect to the entire study: In an earlier analysis of some 610 of the donors, about 260 Gb of sequence data and 95 million to 130 million unique TCR beta sequences from 150 million to 200 million T cells were reported. Roughly 290 gigabases of sequencing data and approximately 91 million unique TCR sequences made up an early release that covered several hundred HLA-typed donors. Of the roughly 400 genotyped donors, roughly 80% were placed in the genetic ancestry cluster associated with self-reported Caucasian donors. The aim of the study was to test whether cataloging public T cell receptors could identify signatures of past pathogen exposure. The study profiled the T cell repertoires of hundreds of subjects by immunosequencing and related them to cytomegalovirus serostatus. Besides the first cohort of 666 subjects, a separate validation cohort made up of 90 to 150 different subjects was used. To predict cytomegalovirus infection status, the study brought together high-throughput TCR immunosequencing, statistical association of individual TCRs with disease status, and machine learning. A later analysis re-examined previously published TCR beta repertoires from about 700 donors and added high-resolution HLA genotyping to investigate patterns of TCR occurrence. Rather than drawing on any new phenotypic data, the later analysis identified candidate immune exposures from TCR beta sequences and the way those sequences occurred across donors. An earlier analysis of several hundred of the donors applied high-throughput TCR beta sequencing to assess whether each TCR beta V gene segment acted as functional or pseudogenic. Donor age, sex, ethnicity and CMV serostatus were collected together with the repertoire data. In a later genetic analysis, genome-wide SNP genotypes for about 55% of the roughly 700 donors were used, and that subset was treated as a discovery cohort. All discovery cohort repertoires had been generated using a single sequencing platform. Class I and class II HLA loci were covered by the typing at four-digit resolution. The number of donors typed differed by locus, with roughly 629-640 for A, B, C, DRB1 and DQB1, roughly 520 for DQA1, under 610 for DPA1, and about 450 for DPB1. Because of strong linkage in the cohort, roughly five DR-DQ haplotypes were treated as single units for association and clustering. On average, approximately 250,000 unique TCR beta nucleotide sequences were sequenced per donor among a few hundred genotyped donors of the cohort, with roughly 20% of those sequences being non-productive.

Of note for this clone: It has no known antigen specificity. One base away there is no much larger clone; base qualities are not given.

Libraries came from the immunoSEQ multiplex PCR assay. The multiplex PCR relied on a mix of 60 forward primers for TCR Vbeta segments and 13 reverse primers for TCR Jbeta segments. A multiplex PCR assay on genomic DNA amplified the CDR3 region of rearranged TCR beta genes. Amplified TCR beta libraries were sequenced as 87-base-pair reads on the Illumina HiSeq System. On the authors' methods: Across the 500 to 850 repertoires, a later analysis counted approximately 75 million unique TCR beta chains, roughly 11 million of which were shared by at least two donors. Raw reads were error-corrected and collapsed into unique sequences with a nearest-neighbor algorithm that merged closely related sequences to remove PCR and sequencing errors. CDR3 sequences were aligned to IMGT reference sequences to assign V, D and J gene segments. For a sequence to be retained, a match of at least six nucleotides was required to both a V gene segment and a J gene segment. A rearrangement was called productive if the CDR3 had no stop codons and remained in frame with V and J, and every other rearrangement was called non-productive. CDR3 was defined according to IMGT convention as the region running from the second conserved V-encoded cysteine to the conserved J-encoded phenylalanine. In an earlier analysis of 587 of the donors, sequences lacking an unambiguous match to a single V gene segment were excluded. An earlier analysis of approximately 590 of the donors called V segments functional above 56.7% productive rearrangements and segregating when the between-donor standard deviation exceeded 5%. A statistical classification framework was developed to diagnose cytomegalovirus status using the catalog of TCR beta chain sequences. V and J gene assignment, in a later analysis, came from comparing TCR nucleotide sequences with IMGT/GENE-DB human TR gene sequences. In a later analysis, CDR3 sequences and most-parsimonious VDJ recombination scenarios were assigned using the TCRdist pipeline. In a later analysis, each TCR beta chain was defined by its CDR3 amino acid sequence together with its V-gene family, and reads lacking a unique V-gene family were excluded. To address suspected cross-contamination and a sequencing artifact, a later analysis removed a few hundred highly shared, low-generation-probability nucleotide sequences. A later analysis calculated a clonal expansion index for each public chain from normalized within-repertoire ranks of inferred template counts. A later analysis computed generation probabilities with a VDJ recombination model fitted to out-of-frame rearrangements, and checked the results against IGoR. Hypergeometric tests were used in a later analysis to score TCR-TCR, TCR-HLA and TCR-CMV co-occurrence, with a repertoire-size bias correction applied to the TCR pairs. To estimate false discovery rates, a later analysis permuted the HLA or CMV assignments 20 times. In a later analysis, co-occurring TCRs were grouped with DBSCAN, and TCRdist sequence similarity was added when clustering was performed within HLA-allele-positive subsets. Repertoires with fewer than 30,000 or more than 120,000 public chains were left out of co-occurrence clustering, as were four to six repertoires with anomalous nucleotide sharing. TCRdb mirrors the immuneACCESS table, restricted to in-frame sequences. Some clones are absent from its copies; in checked studies, under half trace to an unresolved V gene, and the reason for the others is unknown. The D gene and trimming were derived from the DNA, and the V and J assignments and clone size from that table. Counted in this sample were about 150,000 clones; 65% to 85% of them appeared once. The ten largest clones take up 5.6% of the sample.

Trimming takes 5 bases from V and 11 bases from J, and the germline ends sit 15 bases apart. The CDR3 contains 12 residues, cysteine and phenylalanine counted. Left in the record is the CDR3 DNA by itself, 36 bases read in frame from the first base. The germline V gene supplies CDR1 WSHSY and CDR2 SAAADI. The cohort was made up of 650 to 700 healthy bone marrow donors. Cohort members were all nominally healthy when sampled, although unrecorded immune exposures were likely present. The donor tested CMV seropositive, placing the donor among the 250 to 300 seropositive members of the cohort. A peripheral blood sample was provided by each donor, and peripheral blood mononuclear cells were used for TCR beta sequencing. The Qiagen DNeasy Blood Extraction Kit was used to extract genomic DNA from the blood cell samples. The full study reports these points: CMV serostatus was the only immune exposure information available for the cohort. The presence/absence analyses assumed that sequencing depth was roughly uniform across donors, and that assumption may not be true. The study gave a list of about 160 TCR beta chains associated with cytomegalovirus. The classifier was reported to diagnose cytomegalovirus status with high specificity and sensitivity in both the original cohort and the validation cohort. Over 15 rarely observed V segments, including chromosome 9 orphons, were excluded from the earlier analysis of several hundred of the donors because counts were too low. Because HLA typing was missing for some donors at each locus, association tests included only the typed subset. A further reported finding was that TCR beta sequences accurately predicted the HLA-A and HLA-B alleles for most subjects in the first cohort. In a later analysis, 15,000 to 20,000 TCR beta sequences were associated with specific HLA alleles at a false discovery rate of 0.05. Compared with equally common non-associated chains, HLA-associated TCR beta chains in a later analysis were more clonally expanded and had lower generation probabilities. The sequencing pipeline was judged likely to have produced a cluster of highly shared sequence variants as a technical artifact. In a later analysis, several top co-occurrence clusters were reported to appear linked to parvovirus B19, influenza, CMV and Epstein-Barr virus. When HLA alleles, especially DR and DQ, strongly co-occurred, TCR associations were difficult to assign to individual alleles. Linkage disequilibrium might explain the correlated functional status among segregating V segments, but an unknown experimental factor could not be excluded. According to a later analysis, most CMV-associated TCR beta chains appeared to be HLA-restricted, and the HLA associations seemed to be driven largely by CMV exposure. While some public TCRs were present in many individuals, most TCR sequences turned up only very rarely across donors. The authors suggested that the approach could potentially be extended to other disease states and immunological phenotypes. According to a later genetic analysis, donors in an Asian-associated ancestry cluster had fewer N-insertions in productive TCRs than the approximately 700-donor mean. An association between a missense DCLRE1C variant and V-gene and J-gene trimming of TCR beta chains was found in a later genetic analysis and replicated in an independent cohort. In vitro tests confirmed that a few of the cytomegalovirus-associated TCR beta chains recognize cytomegalovirus antigens. An earlier analysis of 587 of the donors showed that most TCR beta V segments appeared in productive rearrangements either about 87% or about 30% of the time, which broadly matched IMGT annotations. Because the 87-base-pair reads could not distinguish some IMGT-functional V segments, including TRBV6-2 and TRBV6-3, those segments were excluded. This cohort had only TCR beta chains sequenced, and the lack of alpha or paired-chain data limited which features could be detected. According to a later analysis, TCR association rates differed among HLA loci, with DRB1 alleles showing the most associated TCRs and HLA-C alleles showing the fewest.

Sequencing was performed on PBMCs. The receptor was derived from a woman in her 40s in good health and CMV-seropositive. This sequence uses TRBV10-2 and TRBJ1-1, with a weak D call of TRBD1 (5 bases match). The nucleotide sequence is given as TGCGCCAGCAGTCTCCCGGGACTCCCGGCTTTCTTT. Its product reads: CASSLPGLPAFF.